This TCR beta chain appears in the sequencing data of a study of blood T cell repertoires in COVID-19. Per the germline V gene, CDR1 is SGHAT and CDR2 is FQNNGV. V lost 1 base to trimming and J lost 0 bases, with 12 bases between them. CDR3 length equals 16 residues. As processed by the authors: Reference gene primers were amplified, and this amplification served to estimate nucleated cell counts. Profiling relied on immunoSEQ multiplex PCR, and the TCRdb table lists in-frame clones only, not all of them. V and J calls and clone size are those listed in that table; D and trimming were worked out from the DNA. The sample includes around 420,000 clones, 88% of them seen just once.

Sequencing used PBMCs or T cells enriched from blood (not recorded which). This rearrangement joins TRBV11-2 to TRBJ1-2, with no clear D. This clonotype was sampled from a woman aged 40 to 49 with acute COVID-19. CDR3 DNA: TGTGCCAGCAGCTTAGCGGGGTTGAAGGCTAACTATGGCTACACCTTC. Translating gives CASSLAGLKANYGYTF.